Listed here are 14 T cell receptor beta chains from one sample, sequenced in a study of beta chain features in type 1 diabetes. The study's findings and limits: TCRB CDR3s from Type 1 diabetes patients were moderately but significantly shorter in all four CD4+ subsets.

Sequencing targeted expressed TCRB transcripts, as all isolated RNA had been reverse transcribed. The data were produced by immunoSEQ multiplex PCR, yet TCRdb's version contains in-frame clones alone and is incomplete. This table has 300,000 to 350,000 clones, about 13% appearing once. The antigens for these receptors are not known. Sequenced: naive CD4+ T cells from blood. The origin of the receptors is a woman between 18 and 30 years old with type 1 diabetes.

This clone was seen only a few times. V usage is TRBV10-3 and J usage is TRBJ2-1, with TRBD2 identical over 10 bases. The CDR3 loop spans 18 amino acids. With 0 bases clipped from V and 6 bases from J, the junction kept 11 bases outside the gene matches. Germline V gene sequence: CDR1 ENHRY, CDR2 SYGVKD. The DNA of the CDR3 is TGTGCCATCAGTGAGTCGGGAGCGGGAGGGCCCGTGGGCAATGAGCAGTTCTTC. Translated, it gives CAISESGAGGPVGNEQFF.

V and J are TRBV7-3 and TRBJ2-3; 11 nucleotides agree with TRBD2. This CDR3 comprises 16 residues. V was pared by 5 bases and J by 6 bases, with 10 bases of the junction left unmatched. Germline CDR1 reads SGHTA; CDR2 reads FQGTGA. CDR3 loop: CASSEWTSGLHDTQYF. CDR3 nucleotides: TGTGCCAGCAGCGAGTGGACTAGCGGGCTCCACGATACGCAGTATTTT.

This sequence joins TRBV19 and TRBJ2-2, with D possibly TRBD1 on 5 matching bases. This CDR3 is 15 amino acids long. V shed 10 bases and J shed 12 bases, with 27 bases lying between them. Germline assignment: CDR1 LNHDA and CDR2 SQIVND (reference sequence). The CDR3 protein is CATNPRPGQGKKLFF. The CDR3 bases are TGTGCCACCAATCCACGCCCCGGACAAGGGAAGAAGCTGTTTTTT.

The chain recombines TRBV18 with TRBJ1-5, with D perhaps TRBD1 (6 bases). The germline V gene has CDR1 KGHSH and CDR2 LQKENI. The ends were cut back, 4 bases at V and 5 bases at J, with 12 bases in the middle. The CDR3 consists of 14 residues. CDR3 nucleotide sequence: TGTGCCAGCTCACGGAGGGGGGGGGATCAGCCCCAGCATTTT. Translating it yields CASSRRGGDQPQHF.

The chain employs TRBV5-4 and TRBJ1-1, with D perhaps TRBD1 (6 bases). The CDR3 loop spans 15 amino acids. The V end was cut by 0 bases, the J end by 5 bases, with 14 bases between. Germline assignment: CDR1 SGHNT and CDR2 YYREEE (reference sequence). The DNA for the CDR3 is TGTGCCAGCAGCTTGGACTCCACAGGGAGAACTGAAGCTTTCTTT. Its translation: CASSLDSTGRTEAFF. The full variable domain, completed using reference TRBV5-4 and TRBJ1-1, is ETGVTQSPTHLIKTRGQQVTLRCSSQSGHNTVSWYQQALGQGPQFIFQYYREEENGRGNFPPRFSGLQFPNYSSELNVNALELDDSALYLCASSLDSTGRTEAFFGQGTRLTVV.

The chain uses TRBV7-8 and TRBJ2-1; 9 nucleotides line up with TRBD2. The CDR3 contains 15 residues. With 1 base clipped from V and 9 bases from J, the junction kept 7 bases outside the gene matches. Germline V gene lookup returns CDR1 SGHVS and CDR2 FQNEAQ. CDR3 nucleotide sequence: TGTGCCAGCAGCTTAGGGCCTAGCGGGATCACTGAGCAGTTCTTC. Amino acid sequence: CASSLGPSGITEQFF.

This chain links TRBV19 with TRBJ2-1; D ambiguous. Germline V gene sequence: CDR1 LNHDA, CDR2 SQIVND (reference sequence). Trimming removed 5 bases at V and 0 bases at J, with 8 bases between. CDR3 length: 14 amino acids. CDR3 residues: CASSPISSYNEQFF. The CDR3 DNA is TGTGCCAGTAGTCCCATCAGCTCCTACAATGAGCAGTTCTTC. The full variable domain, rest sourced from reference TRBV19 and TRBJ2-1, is DGGITQSPKYLFRKEGQNVTLSCEQNLNHDAMYWYRQDPGQGLRLIYYSQIVNDFQKGDIAEGYSVSREKKESFPLTVTSAQKNPTAFYLCASSPISSYNEQFFGPGTRLTVL.

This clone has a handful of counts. This CDR3 reads CASSSYSGVALKEQYF. CDR3 in DNA: TGTGCCAGCAGCTCATACTCAGGGGTGGCTCTCAAGGAGCAGTACTTC. The genes are TRBV21-1 and TRBJ2-7; the D call of TRBD1 is as the table states it, not checked on the DNA. TRBV21-1 has pseudogene status. The CDR3 is 16 amino acids.

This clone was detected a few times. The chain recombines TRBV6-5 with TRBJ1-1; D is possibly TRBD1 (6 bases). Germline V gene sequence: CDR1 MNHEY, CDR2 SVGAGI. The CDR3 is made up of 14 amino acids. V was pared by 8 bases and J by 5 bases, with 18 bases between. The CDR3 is CASQNTGTRTEAFF. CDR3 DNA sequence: TGTGCCAGCCAGAATACAGGGACGAGGACTGAAGCTTTCTTT.

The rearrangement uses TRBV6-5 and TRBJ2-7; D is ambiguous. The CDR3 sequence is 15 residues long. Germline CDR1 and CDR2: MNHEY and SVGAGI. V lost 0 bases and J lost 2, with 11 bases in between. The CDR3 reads CASSYSDGVTYEQYF. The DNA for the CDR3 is TGTGCCAGCAGTTACTCCGACGGAGTCACCTACGAGCAGTACTTC.

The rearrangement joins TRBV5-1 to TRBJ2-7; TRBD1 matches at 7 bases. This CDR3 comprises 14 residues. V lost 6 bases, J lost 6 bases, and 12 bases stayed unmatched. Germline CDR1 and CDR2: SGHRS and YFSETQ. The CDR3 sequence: CASTHLDRAAEQYF. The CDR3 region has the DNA TGCGCCAGCACCCACTTAGACAGGGCAGCCGAGCAGTACTTC.

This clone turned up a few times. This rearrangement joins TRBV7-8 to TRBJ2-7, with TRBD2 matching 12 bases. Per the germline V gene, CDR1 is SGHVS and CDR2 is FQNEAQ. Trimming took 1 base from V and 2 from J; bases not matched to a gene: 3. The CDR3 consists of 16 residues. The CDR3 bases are TGTGCCAGCAGCTTAGGTGCTAGCGGGAGGGCCTACGAGCAGTACTTC. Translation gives CASSLGASGRAYEQYF. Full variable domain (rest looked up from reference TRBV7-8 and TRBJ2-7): GAGVSQSPRYKVAKRGQDVALRCDPISGHVSLFWYQQALGQGPEFLTYFQNEAQLDKSGLPSDRFFAERPEGSVSTLKIQRTQQEDSAVYLCASSLGASGRAYEQYFGPGTRLTVT.

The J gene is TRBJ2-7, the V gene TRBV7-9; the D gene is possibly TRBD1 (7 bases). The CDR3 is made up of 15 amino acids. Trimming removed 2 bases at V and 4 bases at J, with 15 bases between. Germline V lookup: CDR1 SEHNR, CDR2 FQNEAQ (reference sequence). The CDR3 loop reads CASSLFIQGGYEQYF. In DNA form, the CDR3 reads TGTGCCAGCAGCTTATTCATTCAGGGGGGATACGAGCAGTACTTC.

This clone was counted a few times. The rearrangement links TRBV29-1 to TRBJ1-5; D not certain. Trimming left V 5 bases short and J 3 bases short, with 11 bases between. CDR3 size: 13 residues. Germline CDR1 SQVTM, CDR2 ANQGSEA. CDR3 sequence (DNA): TGCAGCGTTCTAGTCAATCCCAATCAGCCCCAGCATTTT. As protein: CSVLVNPNQPQHF.